This TCR beta chain was found in a study of blood T cell repertoires in COVID-19. Data came from immunoSEQ multiplex PCR; TCRdb stores just in-frame clones and leaves some out. The sample carries 200,000 to 300,000 clones, around nine tenths recorded once. Trimming took 6 bases from V and 0 from J; bases not matched to a gene: 6. In germline, CDR1 is MNHNY, CDR2 SVGAGI (reference sequence). There are 15 residues in the CDR3. Sample: peripheral blood. The sequence was obtained from a man aged 40-55 years who had recovered from COVID-19. This sequence joins TRBV6-6 and TRBJ2-7; 9 bases match TRBD1. The CDR3 nucleotides are TGTGCCAGCAGGGTCGGGACAGGGATCTCCTACGAGCAGTACTTC. Translating gives CASRVGTGISYEQYF.